This entry concerns a single T cell receptor (beta chain). Its cognate antigen has yet to be identified. Base qualities are not at hand, and no much larger clone is one base apart. The data stem from a study of a mutant IDH1 vaccine in newly diagnosed glioma (dated by TCRdb to about 2021). About the investigation overall: Across visits V03 through V10, patients got a total of eight vaccinations, given in weeks 1, 3, 5, 7, 11, 15, 19 and 23. Vaccination began 4-6 weeks after radiotherapy alone, or alongside temozolomide cycles in the chemotherapy-containing groups. Longitudinal TCRB deep sequencing was performed for around 23 treated patients wherever samples were available for exploratory analyses. Six visits were used for peripheral blood collection: V03 (baseline), V05, V07, V10, V12 and V13. Of the 32 patients who were treated, approximately 60% were male and approximately 40% were female, and the mean age was around 40 years. Before enrollment, patients had received standard therapy of radiotherapy alone, temozolomide alone, or radiochemotherapy with temozolomide; most received the combination. Beyond this particular receptor, the publication reports: The authors stated that sample limitations prevented analyses of patient blood samples from being reproduced. Changes in the top peripheral T cell clonotypes picked up by TCRB sequencing did not appear to be linked to pseudoprogression. Vaccine-induced immune responses across multiple MHC alleles were detected in 90% to 95% of patients. PBMC samples for TCRB deep sequencing were selected based on availability.

V and J lose 5 bases and 8 bases, and a span of 13 bases separates them. The CDR3 covers 13 residues, taking in both the cysteine and the phenylalanine. Only the CDR3 DNA stays, 39 bases, in frame from base 1. CDR1 and CDR2 are drawn from the germline V gene: SGHTA, FQGNSA. The time point label corresponds to: week 23, last vaccination. Every vaccine dose consisted of 300 ug of a 20-mer mutant IDH1 peptide in Montanide, administered subcutaneously together with topical imiquimod. Newly diagnosed WHO grade 3 or 4 IDH1-mutant astrocytomas showing loss of nuclear ATRX were present in the donors. The samples were drawn from NOA16, a multicentre, single-arm, open-label phase I trial in Germany that tested a mutant IDH1 peptide vaccine in humans for the first time. Genomic DNA for TCRB sequencing was extracted from EDTA blood using the DNeasy Blood and Tissue Kit. The library relied on the immunoSEQ multiplex PCR assay. Following the manufacturer's protocol, the hsTCRB Kit was used to amplify rearranged TCR beta chain sequences. TCRB libraries were sequenced on an Illumina MiSeq. The published analysis was carried out like this. The proprietary platform of the kit vendor was used for demultiplexing, trimming and gene mapping. TCRdb stores this immuneACCESS table with in-frame sequences only. Part of the clones is absent; in the studies checked, under half of the shortfall reflects unresolved V genes, and no reason is known for the rest. The D gene and trimming were derived from the DNA, and the V and J assignments and clone size from that table. The sample contains tens of thousands of clones, about three quarters of them found a single time. The top ten clonotypes cover about 5% of the sample.

This clonotype was obtained from a man aged 50-59 years with glioma. Here the sequenced sample was PBMCs, taken from a glioma patient whose treatment included an IDH1 peptide vaccine. In this chain, TRBV7-2 is recombined with TRBJ1-5, with a weak D call of TRBD1 (6 bases match). The CDR3 reads CASSPTGIEPQHF. The nucleotide sequence reads as follows: TGTGCCAGCAGCCCCACAGGGATTGAGCCCCAGCATTTT.